This section outlines one TCR beta chain sequence together with its context. Each CDR3 protein is one row after TCRdb ran MiXCR on the 5' RACE reads. The sample yields hundreds of thousands of distinct CDR3 sequences, roughly 18% seen once. The CDR3 extends over 13 amino acids. The V and J ends lost 5 bases and 3 bases respectively, with 13 bases between them. Germline V CDR1 and CDR2: DFQATT, SNEGSKA (reference sequence). The data stem from a study of T-cell memory formation after mild COVID-19. The V and J genes are TRBV20-1 and TRBJ2-5; TRBD2 might be the D (5 bases). The sample taken for sequencing was PBMCs or a T cell subset sorted from them (not recorded which). The clonotype originates from an adult woman who had mild COVID-19 (a few samples of this study predate the infection). Cell type and time point are not known. The CDR3 nucleotides are TGCAGTGCTGAGGGTGTCTTTAAAGAGACCCAGTACTTC. Its protein is CSAEGVFKETQYF.